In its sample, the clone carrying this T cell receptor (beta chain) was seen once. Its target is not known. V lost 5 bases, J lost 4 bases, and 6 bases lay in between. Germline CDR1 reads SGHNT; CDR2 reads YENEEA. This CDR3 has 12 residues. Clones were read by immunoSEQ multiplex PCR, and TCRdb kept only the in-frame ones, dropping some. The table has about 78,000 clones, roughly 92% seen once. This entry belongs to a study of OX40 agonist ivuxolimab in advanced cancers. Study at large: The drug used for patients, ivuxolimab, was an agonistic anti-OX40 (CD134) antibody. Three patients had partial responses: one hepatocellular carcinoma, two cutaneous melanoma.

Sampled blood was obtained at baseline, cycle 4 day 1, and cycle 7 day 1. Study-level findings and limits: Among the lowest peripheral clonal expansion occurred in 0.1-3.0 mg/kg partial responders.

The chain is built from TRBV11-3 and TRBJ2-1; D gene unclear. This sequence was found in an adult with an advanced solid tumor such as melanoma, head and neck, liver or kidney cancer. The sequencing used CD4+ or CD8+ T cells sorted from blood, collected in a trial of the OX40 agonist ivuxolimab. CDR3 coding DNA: TGTGCCAGCAGCGGTCAATACAATGAGCAGTTCTTC. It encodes CASSGQYNEQFF.